This entry lists 16 T cell receptor beta chains sequenced from one sample in a study of cytotoxic CD8 clonotypes in ibrutinib-treated CLL. TCRdb keeps only in-frame clones here, not all; method: immunoSEQ multiplex PCR. The sample carries 35,000 or so clones, 71% recorded once. Specimen: PBMCs, collected at disease progression, from a patient treated with ibrutinib. These receptors were obtained from a human donor with chronic lymphocytic leukemia.

This chain joins TRBV30 and TRBJ2-7, with TRBD2 as a possible D gene (6 bases). CDR1 is GTSNPN and CDR2 is SVGIG in the germline V gene (reference sequence). This CDR3 is built from 18 residues. V dropped 4 bases and J dropped 3 bases, with 28 bases sitting between them. The CDR3 nucleotides are TGTGCCTGGAAATCGGGGCCATCGGGAATGGCAGCGGGCTACGAGCAGTACTTC. This translates into CAWKSGPSGMAAGYEQYF.

The chain joins TRBV2 to TRBJ2-1, with a weak D call TRBD1 (5 bases). The V end lost 1 base, the J end lost 8 bases, and 9 bases lay between the germline ends. Germline V lookup: CDR1 SNHLY, CDR2 FYNNEI. The CDR3 contains 13 residues. CDR3 nucleotide sequence: TGTGCCAGCAGTGAAGTAGGGGTCGATGAGCAGTTCTTC. It translates to CASSEVGVDEQFF.

J is TRBJ1-1 and V is TRBV11-2; D unresolved. The germline V gene has CDR1 SGHAT and CDR2 FQNNGV. This CDR3 has 15 residues. The V end lost 4 bases, the J end lost 0 bases, and 12 bases lay between the germline ends. CDR3 in DNA: TGTGCCAGCAGCTCCTACGGGAAGATGAACACTGAAGCTTTCTTT. Residues: CASSSYGKMNTEAFF.

The chain joins TRBV2 to TRBJ2-7, with TRBD2 matching over 8 bases. The V gene end was trimmed by 6 bases and the J gene end by 0 bases; junction bases not matched to a gene: 10. CDR1 is SNHLY and CDR2 is FYNNEI in the germline V gene. This CDR3 is 16 amino acids long. CDR3 amino acids: CASSERPGGFSYEQYF. The CDR3 DNA is TGTGCCAGCAGCGAACGGCCGGGGGGGTTCTCCTACGAGCAGTACTTC.

The chain recombines TRBV29-1 with TRBJ2-7; 12 bases line up with TRBD1. In germline, CDR1 is SQVTM, CDR2 ANQGSEA. The V and J ends lost 6 bases and 4 bases, in that order; junction bases with no gene match: 4. This CDR3 is built from 13 residues. CDR3 sequence reads: CSVRDRGPYEQYF. The CDR3 nucleotides are TGCAGCGTCCGGGACAGGGGGCCATACGAGCAGTACTTC.

This chain connects TRBV7-9 to TRBJ2-4, with D maybe TRBD1 (6 bases). CDR1 is SEHNR, CDR2 FQNEAQ, per germline (reference sequence). V lost 5 bases, J lost 9 bases, and 11 bases lay in between. This CDR3 comprises 12 residues. The CDR3 loop reads CASSPGDGIQYF. The CDR3 DNA reads as TGTGCCAGCAGCCCAGGGGACGGCATTCAGTACTTC.

The chain recombines TRBV5-1 with TRBJ1-1; no firm D call. V gave up 4 bases and J gave up 5 bases, with 15 bases separating them. The CDR3 runs 14 residues. Per germline, CDR1 SGHRS and CDR2 YFSETQ. In DNA, the CDR3 is TGCGCCAGCAGCACCACCGGCCCGGGGACTGAAGCTTTCTTT. This gives the protein CASSTTGPGTEAFF.

This clone was counted between two and nine times. The chain is built from TRBV5-6 and TRBJ1-5; D is undetermined. Trimming left V 0 bases short and J 2 bases short, with 12 bases between. Germline-derived CDR1 and CDR2 are SGHDT and YYEEEE. This CDR3 contains 16 residues. The CDR3 region has the DNA TGTGCCAGCAGCTTGGCGGGCGGGTTGGGCAATCAGCCCCAGCATTTT. As protein: CASSLAGGLGNQPQHF. The complete variable domain, with remaining parts taken from reference TRBV5-6 and TRBJ1-5, reads DAGVTQSPTHLIKTRGQQVTLRCSPKSGHDTVSWYQQALGQGPQFIFQYYEEEERQRGNFPDRFSGHQFPNYSSELNVNALLLGDSALYLCASSLAGGLGNQPQHFGDGTRLSIL.

V and J are TRBV19 and TRBJ2-5; tentative D call: TRBD1 (6 bases). The V end was cut by 4 bases, the J end by 5 bases, with 14 bases between. This CDR3 has 14 amino acids. Germline V gene data show CDR1 as LNHDA and CDR2 as SQIVND (reference sequence). In DNA, the CDR3 is TGTGCCAGTAGTACCATTGGGGGCGAGGAGACCCAGTACTTC. Protein: CASSTIGGEETQYF.

The rearrangement links TRBV7-2 to TRBJ1-5; 7 nucleotides line up with TRBD1. This CDR3 has 14 residues. Germline V CDR1 and CDR2: SGHTA, FQGNSA. V gave up 2 bases and J gave up 5 bases; unmatched junction bases: 3. DNA for the CDR3: TGTGCCAGCAGCTTAAGACAGGGTCATCAGCCCCAGCATTTT. It codes for CASSLRQGHQPQHF.

The chain joins TRBV5-1 to TRBJ2-6; D call uncertain. The CDR3 length is 16 residues. Deletions cut 4 bases from V and 3 bases from J, with 14 bases between. In germline, CDR1 is SGHRS, CDR2 YFSETQ. The CDR3 coding sequence is TGCGCCAGCAGCAAACTTACTAATTTTGGGGCCAACGTCCTGACTTTC. Translating gives CASSKLTNFGANVLTF.

V and J are TRBV2 and TRBJ2-5; D gene uncertain. CDR1 and CDR2 (germline): SNHLY, FYNNEI. The V end was cut by 7 bases, the J end by 5 bases, with 8 bases between. The CDR3 length is 11 residues. CDR3 residues: CASKVSETQYF. Here the CDR3 DNA reads TGTGCCAGCAAGGTTTCGGAGACCCAGTACTTC.

The gene calls are TRBV2 and TRBJ1-2; D is undetermined. This CDR3 region has 16 residues. The V end was cut by 4 bases, the J end by 4 bases, with 19 bases between. Looked up from germline, CDR1 is SNHLY and CDR2 is FYNNEI. CDR3 DNA: TGTGCCAGCAGTGTCCCAGCAGGATCGGTCAGCTATGGCTACACCTTC. Its translation: CASSVPAGSVSYGYTF.

On this clone itself: At the DNA level, this CDR3 is encoded by other sequences in the same sample as well. The V and J genes are TRBV5-1 and TRBJ1-2; 11 bases match TRBD1. This CDR3 comprises 14 residues. The germline CDR1 and CDR2 sequences are SGHRS and YFSETQ. The junction had 4 bases not matched to a gene; V was cut back by 5 bases and J by 4 bases. For the CDR3, the DNA is TGCGCCAGCAGTCCTGGGACAGGGGGCTATGGCTACACCTTC. Translation: CASSPGTGGYGYTF.

This clone was seen once. The gene calls are TRBV19 and TRBJ1-1; 7 bases map to TRBD1. The V gene end was trimmed by 3 bases and the J gene end by 8 bases; junction bases not matched to a gene: 6. Germline V gives CDR1 LNHDA, CDR2 SQIVND (reference sequence). The CDR3 is 13 amino acids. CDR3: CASSMWEGAEAFF. DNA for the CDR3: TGTGCCAGTAGTATGTGGGAGGGGGCAGAAGCTTTCTTT.

This clone is medium-sized. The V gene is TRBV27, the J gene TRBJ1-1, with D possibly being TRBD1 (5 bases). Germline-derived CDR1 and CDR2 are MNHEY and SMNVEV (reference sequence). V was pared by 5 bases and J by 7 bases, with 14 bases between. This CDR3 is 13 amino acids long. CDR3 bases: TGTGCCAGCAGTCTCAACCCAGGACATGAAGCTTTCTTT. It specifies CASSLNPGHEAFF.